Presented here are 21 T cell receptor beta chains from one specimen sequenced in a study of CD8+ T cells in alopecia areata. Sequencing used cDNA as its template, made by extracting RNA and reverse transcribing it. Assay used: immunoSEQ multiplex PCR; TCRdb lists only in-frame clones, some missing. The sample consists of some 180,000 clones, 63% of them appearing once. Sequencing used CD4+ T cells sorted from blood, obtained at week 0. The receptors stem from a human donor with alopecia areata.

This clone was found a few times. The CDR3 spells CSVVGGDNTEAFF. CDR3 DNA: TGCAGCGTTGTTGGAGGGGATAACACTGAAGCTTTCTTT. The V gene is TRBV29-1, the J gene TRBJ1-1; D perhaps matches TRBD1 (5 bases). From germline, CDR1 is SQVTM and CDR2 ANQGSEA. The CDR3 runs to 13 residues. V was trimmed by 4 bases and J by 2 bases, leaving 11 bases between them.

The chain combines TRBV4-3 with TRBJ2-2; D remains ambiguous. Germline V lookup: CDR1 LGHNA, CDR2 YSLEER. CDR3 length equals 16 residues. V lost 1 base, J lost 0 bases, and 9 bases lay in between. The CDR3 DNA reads TGCGCCAGCAGCCAAGCAGGTCGAGCGAACACCGGGGAGCTGTTTTTT. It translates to CASSQAGRANTGELFF.

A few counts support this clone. CDR3 DNA sequence: TGCAGCGTCCAACGGACAGGGGGCTCCTACGAGCAGTACTTC. This sequence encodes CSVQRTGGSYEQYF. This rearrangement joins TRBV29-1 to TRBJ2-7; 10 nucleotides match TRBD1. The V and J ends lost 6 bases and 0 bases, in that order; junction bases with no gene match: 5. Per the germline V gene, CDR1 is SQVTM and CDR2 is ANQGSEA. The CDR3 extends over 14 amino acids.

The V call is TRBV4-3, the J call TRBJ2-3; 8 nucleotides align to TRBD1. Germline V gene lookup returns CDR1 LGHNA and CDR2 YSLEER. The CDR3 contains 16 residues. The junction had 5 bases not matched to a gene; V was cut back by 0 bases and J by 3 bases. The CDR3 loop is CASSQDWTGTTDTQYF. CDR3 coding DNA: TGCGCCAGCAGCCAAGATTGGACAGGGACGACAGATACGCAGTATTTT.

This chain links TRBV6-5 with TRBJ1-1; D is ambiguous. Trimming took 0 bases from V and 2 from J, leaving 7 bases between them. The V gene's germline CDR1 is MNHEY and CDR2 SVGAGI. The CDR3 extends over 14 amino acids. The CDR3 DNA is TGTGCCAGCAGTTACTCGAGGGATAACACTGAAGCTTTCTTT. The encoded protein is CASSYSRDNTEAFF.

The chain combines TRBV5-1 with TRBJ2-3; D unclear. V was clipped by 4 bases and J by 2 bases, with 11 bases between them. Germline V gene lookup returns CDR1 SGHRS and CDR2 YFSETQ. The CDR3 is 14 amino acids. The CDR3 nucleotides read TGCGCCAGCAGCATGTCAAGTTACACAGATACGCAGTATTTT. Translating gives CASSMSSYTDTQYF.

CDR3 nucleotide sequence: TGTGCCAGCTCACACCGGACAGCTACTCAAGAGACCCAGTACTTC. Translating it yields CASSHRTATQETQYF. The chain recombines TRBV18 with TRBJ2-5, with a possible D match to TRBD1 (6 bases). Germline CDR1 is KGHSH and CDR2 is LQKENI. The CDR3 has 15 residues. Trimming took 4 bases from V and 2 from J, leaving 14 bases between them.

The CDR3 DNA is TGCAGCGTGGTTGAGGCCCAAGAGACCCAGTACTTC. Its protein is CSVVEAQETQYF. The genes are TRBV29-1 and TRBJ2-5, with D unclear. The CDR3 totals 12 residues. V lost 6 bases and J lost 1, with 9 bases in between. CDR1 is SQVTM, CDR2 ANQGSEA, per germline.

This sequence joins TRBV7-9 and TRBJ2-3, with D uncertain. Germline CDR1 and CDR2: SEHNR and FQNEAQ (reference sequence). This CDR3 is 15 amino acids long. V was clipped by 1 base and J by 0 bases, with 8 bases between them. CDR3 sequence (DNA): TGTGCCAGCAGCTTAGGACTTTTTAGCACAGATACGCAGTATTTT. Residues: CASSLGLFSTDTQYF.

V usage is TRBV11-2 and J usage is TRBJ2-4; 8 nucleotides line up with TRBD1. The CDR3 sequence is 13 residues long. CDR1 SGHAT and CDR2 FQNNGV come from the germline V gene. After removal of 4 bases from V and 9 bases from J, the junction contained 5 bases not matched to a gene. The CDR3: CASSSGTGSIQYF. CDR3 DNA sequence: TGTGCCAGCAGCTCAGGGACAGGTTCCATTCAGTACTTC.

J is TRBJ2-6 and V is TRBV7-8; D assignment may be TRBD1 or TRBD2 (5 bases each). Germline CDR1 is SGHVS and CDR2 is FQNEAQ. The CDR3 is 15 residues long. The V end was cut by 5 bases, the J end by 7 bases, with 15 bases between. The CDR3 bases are TGTGCCAGCAGCCCCCGGGACCCTAGAGCCAACGTCCTGACTTTC. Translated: CASSPRDPRANVLTF.

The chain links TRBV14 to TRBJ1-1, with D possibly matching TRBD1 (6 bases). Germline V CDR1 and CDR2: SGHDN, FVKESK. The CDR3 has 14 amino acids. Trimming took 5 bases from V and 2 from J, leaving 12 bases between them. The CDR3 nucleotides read TGTGCCAGCAGCTCACAGGGCCCTAACACTGAAGCTTTCTTT. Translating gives CASSSQGPNTEAFF.

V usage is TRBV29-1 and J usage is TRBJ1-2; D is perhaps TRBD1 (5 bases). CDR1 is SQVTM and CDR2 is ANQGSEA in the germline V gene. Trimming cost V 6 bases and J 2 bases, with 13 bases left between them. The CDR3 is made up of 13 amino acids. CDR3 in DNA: TGCAGCGTCCCAAGCCGGGGGAACTATGGCTACACCTTC. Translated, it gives CSVPSRGNYGYTF.

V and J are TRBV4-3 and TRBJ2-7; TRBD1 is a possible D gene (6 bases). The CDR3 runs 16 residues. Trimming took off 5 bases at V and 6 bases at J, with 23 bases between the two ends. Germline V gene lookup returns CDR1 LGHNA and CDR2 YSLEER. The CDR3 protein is CASSSSHGAGEGEQYF. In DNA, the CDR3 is TGCGCCAGCAGCTCCTCCCACGGGGCAGGGGAAGGCGAGCAGTACTTC.

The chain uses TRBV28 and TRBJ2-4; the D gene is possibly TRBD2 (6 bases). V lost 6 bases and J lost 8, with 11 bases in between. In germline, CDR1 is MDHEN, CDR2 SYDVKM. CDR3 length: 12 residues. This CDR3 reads CASSLSGDIQYF. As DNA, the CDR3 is TGTGCCAGCAGCCTCTCGGGGGACATTCAGTACTTC.

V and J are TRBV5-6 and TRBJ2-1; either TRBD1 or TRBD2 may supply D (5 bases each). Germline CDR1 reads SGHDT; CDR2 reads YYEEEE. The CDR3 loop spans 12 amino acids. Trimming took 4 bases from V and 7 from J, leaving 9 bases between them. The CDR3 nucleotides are TGTGCCAGCAGCCCCTGGGGGAATGAGCAGTTCTTC. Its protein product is CASSPWGNEQFF. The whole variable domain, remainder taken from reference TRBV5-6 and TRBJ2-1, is DAGVTQSPTHLIKTRGQQVTLRCSPKSGHDTVSWYQQALGQGPQFIFQYYEEEERQRGNFPDRFSGHQFPNYSSELNVNALLLGDSALYLCASSPWGNEQFFGPGTRLTVL.

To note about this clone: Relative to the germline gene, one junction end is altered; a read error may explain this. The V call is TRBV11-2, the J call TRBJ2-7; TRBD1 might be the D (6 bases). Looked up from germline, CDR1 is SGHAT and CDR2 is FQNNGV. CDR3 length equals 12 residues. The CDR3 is CASSFGQNEQCF. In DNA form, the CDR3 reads TGTGCCAGCAGCTTCGGACAGAACGAGCAGTGCTTC.

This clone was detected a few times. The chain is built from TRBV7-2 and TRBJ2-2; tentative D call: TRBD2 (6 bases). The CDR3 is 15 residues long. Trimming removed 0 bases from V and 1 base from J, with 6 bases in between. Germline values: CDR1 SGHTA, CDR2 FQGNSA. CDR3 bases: TGTGCCAGCAGCTTAGCGGGGGGGAACACCGGGGAGCTGTTTTTT. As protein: CASSLAGGNTGELFF. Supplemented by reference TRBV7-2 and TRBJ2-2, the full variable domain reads GAGVSQSPSNKVTEKGKDVELRCDPISGHTALYWYRQSLGQGLEFLIYFQGNSAPDKSGLPSDRFSAERTGGSVSTLTIQRTQQEDSAVYLCASSLAGGNTGELFFGEGSRLTVL.

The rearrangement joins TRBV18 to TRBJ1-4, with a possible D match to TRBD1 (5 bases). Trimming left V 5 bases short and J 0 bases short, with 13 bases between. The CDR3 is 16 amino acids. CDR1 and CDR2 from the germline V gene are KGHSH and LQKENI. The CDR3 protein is CASSDSTFATNEKLFF. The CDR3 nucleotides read TGTGCCAGCTCAGACAGTACCTTTGCAACTAATGAAAAACTGTTTTTT.

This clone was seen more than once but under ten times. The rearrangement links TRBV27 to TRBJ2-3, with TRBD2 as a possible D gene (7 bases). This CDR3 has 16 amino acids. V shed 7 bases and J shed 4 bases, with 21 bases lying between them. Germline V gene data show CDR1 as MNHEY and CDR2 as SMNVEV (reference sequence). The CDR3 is CASTPVGGQLPDTQYF. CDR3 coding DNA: TGTGCCAGCACCCCAGTGGGGGGGCAACTTCCAGATACGCAGTATTTT.

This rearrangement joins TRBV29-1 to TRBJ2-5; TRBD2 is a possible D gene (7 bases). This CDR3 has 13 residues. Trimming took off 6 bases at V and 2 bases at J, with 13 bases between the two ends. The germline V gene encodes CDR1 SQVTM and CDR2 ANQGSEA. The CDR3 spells CSVQGLRQETQYF. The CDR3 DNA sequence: TGCAGCGTACAGGGACTACGACAAGAGACCCAGTACTTC.